The present TCR beta chain was sequenced within a study of identical twins. V was shortened by 7 bases and J by 2 bases, with 17 bases between the two germline ends. The CDR3 loop spans 15 amino acids. Germline-derived CDR1 and CDR2 are MGHRA and YSYEKL. This clonotype was detected only a few times. TCRdb used MiXCR to reprocess the 5' RACE reads, holding one entry per CDR3 protein. The sample lists approximately 890,000 distinct CDR3 sequences; more than 9% were seen once. This same sample was also part of a study on yellow fever vaccine responses in identical twins.

Sequencing was carried out using PBMCs. The chain uses TRBV4-1 and TRBJ1-1; no clear D gene. The sequence derives from a young woman in good health. Written as DNA, the CDR3 is TGCGCCAGCACCCGGCAAATGGAGATCAACACTGAAGCTTTCTTT. Its translation is CASTRQMEINTEAFF.